The 15 T cell receptor beta chains listed next were all sequenced from one sample in a study of blood T cells in healthy people across ages. Primed by a sample-barcoded 5' primer and a J-beta primer mix, a second PCR proceeded for 7 to 11 cycles. TCRdb re-called the 5' RACE reads through MiXCR, storing one row per CDR3 protein. The sample lists fewer than 2 million distinct CDR3 sequences, around 42% occurring once. The sequenced material came from blood. The receptor source for this set is a human donor in good health.

The J gene is TRBJ2-3, the V gene TRBV5-1; 8 bases are a match to TRBD2. Germline V lookup: CDR1 SGHRS, CDR2 YFSETQ. The V gene end was trimmed by 0 bases and the J gene end by 4 bases; junction bases not matched to a gene: 7. The CDR3 loop spans 16 amino acids. CDR3 nucleotide sequence: TGCGCCAGCAGCTTGGCACTAGCGGACCTCCCAGATACGCAGTATTTT. Translation: CASSLALADLPDTQYF.

In its sample, this clonotype was seen many times. The chain recombines TRBV29-1 with TRBJ2-1; possible D gene TRBD1, 6 bases. V shed 5 bases and J shed 4 bases, with 15 bases lying between them. Germline CDR1 and CDR2: SQVTM and ANQGSEA. The CDR3 consists of 14 residues. As DNA, the CDR3 is TGCAGCGTTAGAAACCGGGACACATACAATGAGCAGTTCTTC. Its translation is CSVRNRDTYNEQFF.

The rearrangement joins TRBV11-2 to TRBJ2-4; 9 bases are shared with TRBD1. The J call could be wrong; TRBJ2-7 is a better fit for the DNA end. CDR3 length: 15 amino acids. The germline V gene has CDR1 SGHAT and CDR2 FQNNGV. Here the CDR3 DNA reads TGTGCCAGCAGCTTATATTCGGGACAGGGCTACGAGCAGTACTTC. This codes for CASSLYSGQGYEQYF.

V gene TRBV4-3 combines with J gene TRBJ2-4, with TRBD1 matching over 10 bases. J was trimmed by 8 bases and V by 3 bases; bases with no gene match: 7. Germline assignment: CDR1 LGHNA and CDR2 YSLEER. The CDR3 length is 15 residues. DNA of the CDR3: TGCGCCAGCAGCCAGACCGGGACAGGGGAAGACATTCAGTACTTC. Amino acids: CASSQTGTGEDIQYF.

The chain recombines TRBV7-8 with TRBJ1-1, with TRBD1 identical over 10 bases. This CDR3 comprises 14 residues. The germline V gene has CDR1 SGHVS and CDR2 FQNEAQ. Unmatched junction bases numbered 3, after V lost 5 bases and J lost 3 bases. The CDR3 protein is CASSPDRGDTEAFF. In nucleotides, the CDR3 is TGTGCCAGCAGCCCGGACAGGGGGGACACTGAAGCTTTCTTT.

The chain has TRBV7-3 and TRBJ2-1; D is perhaps TRBD1 or TRBD2 (6 bases each). There are 15 residues in the CDR3. Trimming cost V 7 bases and J 0 bases, with 13 bases left between them. Looked up from germline, CDR1 is SGHTA and CDR2 is FQGTGA. The CDR3 nucleotides read TGTGCCAGCAAGATGGGGGGCGGCTCCTACAATGAGCAGTTCTTC. Translated: CASKMGGGSYNEQFF. The variable domain in full, with the rest retrieved from reference TRBV7-3 and TRBJ2-1, is GAGVSQTPSNKVTEKGKYVELRCDPISGHTALYWYRQSLGQGPEFLIYFQGTGAADDSGLPNDRFFAVRPEGSVSTLKIQRTERGDSAVYLCASKMGGGSYNEQFFGPGTRLTVL.

J is TRBJ2-4 and V is TRBV12-3 or TRBV12-4; 11 nucleotides line up with TRBD1. V lost 5 bases to trimming and J lost 11 bases; unmatched junction nucleotides: 8. This CDR3 region has 14 residues. The CDR3 spells CASSRRDRGKVQYF. DNA of the CDR3: TGTGCCAGCAGTCGACGGGACAGGGGGAAAGTTCAGTACTTC.

The CDR3 here is CASSLQHTNTEAFF. Here the CDR3 DNA reads TGTGCCAGCAGTTTACAACACACGAACACTGAAGCTTTCTTT. The chain employs TRBV27 and TRBJ1-1; D is ambiguous. CDR3 length equals 14 residues. Trimming pared 2 bases from V and 1 base from J, leaving 8 bases between. CDR1 is MNHEY and CDR2 is SMNVEV in the germline V gene (reference sequence).

The chain has TRBV20-1 and TRBJ2-3; a weak D match, TRBD1 (6 bases). Germline CDR1 is DFQATT and CDR2 is SNEGSKA (reference sequence). The CDR3 covers 16 residues. V dropped 3 bases and J dropped 2 bases, with 18 bases sitting between them. The CDR3 DNA follows: TGCAGTGCTAGCCGGTTGGCAGGGACAACCACAGATACGCAGTATTTT. As protein: CSASRLAGTTTDTQYF.

This clonotype was seen a handful of times. The rearrangement uses TRBV7-9 and TRBJ1-4; 7 nucleotides agree with TRBD1. V lost 6 bases to trimming and J lost 4 bases; unmatched junction nucleotides: 8. The CDR3 runs to 15 residues. Looked up from germline, CDR1 is SEHNR and CDR2 is FQNEAQ (reference sequence). The CDR3 sequence is CASRTTGVGNEKLFF. The CDR3 DNA follows: TGTGCCAGCAGAACAACAGGGGTGGGTAATGAAAAACTGTTTTTT.

The count of this clonotype is one. The CDR3 bases are TGTGCTAGTGGTTTAGGTCGGGACTATGGCTACACCTTC. Its protein is CASGLGRDYGYTF. This chain uses TRBV12-5 with TRBJ1-2, with no clear D. Trimming shortened V by 3 bases and J by 3 bases, and 8 bases separated the two germline ends. The CDR3 totals 13 residues. Germline CDR1 is LGHNT and CDR2 is FRNRAP.

The chain employs TRBV5-1 and TRBJ2-3; 7 nucleotides match TRBD2. CDR1 SGHRS and CDR2 YFSETQ come from the germline V gene. The CDR3 spans 17 residues. Germline trimming cut 0 bases from V and 2 bases from J; bases unmatched to any gene: 9. The CDR3 DNA sequence: TGCGCCAGCAGCTTGGACGGACTAGGAGTCGCCACAGATACGCAGTATTTT. This translates into CASSLDGLGVATDTQYF.

The J gene is TRBJ2-3, the V gene TRBV10-3; possible D gene TRBD1, 6 bases. The V and J ends lost 6 bases and 4 bases respectively, with 14 bases between them. Per germline, CDR1 ENHRY and CDR2 SYGVKD. There are 14 residues in the CDR3. This CDR3 is CAIRQGLGADTQYF. For the CDR3, the DNA is TGTGCCATCAGACAGGGATTGGGGGCAGATACGCAGTATTTT.

The gene calls are TRBV6-6 and TRBJ1-2; TRBD1 agrees at 9 bases. This CDR3 region has 16 residues. Trimming took 4 bases from V and 6 from J; bases not matched to a gene: 12. Germline V gene sequence: CDR1 MNHNY, CDR2 SVGAGI (reference sequence). CDR3 loop: CASSFTLTGGVDGYTF. Written as DNA, the CDR3 is TGTGCCAGCAGTTTTACCTTGACAGGGGGAGTCGATGGCTACACCTTC.

This clonotype was picked up a small number of times. This chain links TRBV6-2 or TRBV6-3 with TRBJ2-7; D assignment may be TRBD1 or TRBD2 (5 bases each). The CDR3 has 12 residues. Trimming shortened V by 4 bases and J by 6 bases, and 10 bases separated the two germline ends. CDR1 and CDR2 (germline): MNHEY, SVGEGT. The CDR3 coding sequence is TGTGCCAGCAGTTGGGGGACCTTCGAGCAGTACTTC. Translation gives CASSWGTFEQYF.